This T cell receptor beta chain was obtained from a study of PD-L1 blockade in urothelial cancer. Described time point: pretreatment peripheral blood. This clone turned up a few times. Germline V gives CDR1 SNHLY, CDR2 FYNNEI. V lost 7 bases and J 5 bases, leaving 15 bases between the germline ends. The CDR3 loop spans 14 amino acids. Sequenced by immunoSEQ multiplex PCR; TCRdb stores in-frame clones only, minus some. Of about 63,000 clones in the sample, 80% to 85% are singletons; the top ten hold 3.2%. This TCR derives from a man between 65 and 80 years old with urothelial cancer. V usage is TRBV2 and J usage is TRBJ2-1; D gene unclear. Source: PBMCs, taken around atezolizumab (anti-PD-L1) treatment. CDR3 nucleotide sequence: TGTGCCAGCATCCCCAGGCAGACCAACAATGAGCAGTTCTTC. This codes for CASIPRQTNNEQFF. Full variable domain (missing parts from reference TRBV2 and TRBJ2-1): EPEVTQTPSHQVTQMGQEVILRCVPISNHLYFYWYRQILGQKVEFLVSFYNNEISEKSEIFDDQFSVERPDGSNFTLKIRSTKLEDSAMYFCASIPRQTNNEQFFGPGTRLTVL.